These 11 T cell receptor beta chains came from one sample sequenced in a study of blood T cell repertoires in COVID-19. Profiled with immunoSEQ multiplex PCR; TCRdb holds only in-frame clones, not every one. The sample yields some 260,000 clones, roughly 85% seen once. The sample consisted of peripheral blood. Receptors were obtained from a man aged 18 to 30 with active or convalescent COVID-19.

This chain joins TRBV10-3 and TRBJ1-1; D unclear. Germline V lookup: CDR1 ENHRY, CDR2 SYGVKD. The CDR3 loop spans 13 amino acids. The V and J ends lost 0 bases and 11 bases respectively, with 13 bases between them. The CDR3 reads CAISESARNNAFF. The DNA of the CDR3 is TGTGCCATCAGTGAGTCGGCCAGGAATAATGCTTTCTTT.

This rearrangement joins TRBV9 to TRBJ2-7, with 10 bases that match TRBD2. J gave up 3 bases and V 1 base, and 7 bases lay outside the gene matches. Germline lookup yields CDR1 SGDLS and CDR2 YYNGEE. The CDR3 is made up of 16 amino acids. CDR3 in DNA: TGTGCCAGCAGCGTATCGGAACTAGCGGGGCTCTACGAGCAGTACTTC. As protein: CASSVSELAGLYEQYF.

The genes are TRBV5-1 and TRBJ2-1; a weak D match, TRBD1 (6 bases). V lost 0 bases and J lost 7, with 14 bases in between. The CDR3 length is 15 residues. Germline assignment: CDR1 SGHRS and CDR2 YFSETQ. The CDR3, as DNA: TGCGCCAGCAGCTTGGTGTGGGGGCTTGGGAATGAGCAGTTCTTC. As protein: CASSLVWGLGNEQFF.

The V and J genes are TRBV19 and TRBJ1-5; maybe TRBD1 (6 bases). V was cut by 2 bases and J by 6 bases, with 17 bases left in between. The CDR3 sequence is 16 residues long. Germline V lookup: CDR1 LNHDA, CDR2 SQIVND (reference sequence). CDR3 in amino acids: CASSIRSQGRPQPQHF. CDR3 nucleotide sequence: TGTGCCAGTAGTATAAGGTCGCAGGGGCGTCCTCAGCCCCAGCATTTT.

CDR3 in amino acids: CASSQVEGGLVEQFF. In DNA, the CDR3 is TGCGCCAGCAGCCAAGTTGAGGGGGGGCTGGTTGAGCAGTTCTTC. The chain is built from TRBV4-3 and TRBJ2-1; D might be TRBD2 (7 bases). V was clipped by 1 base and J by 9 bases, with 16 bases between them. The CDR3 length is 15 residues. Germline V lookup: CDR1 LGHNA, CDR2 YSLEER.

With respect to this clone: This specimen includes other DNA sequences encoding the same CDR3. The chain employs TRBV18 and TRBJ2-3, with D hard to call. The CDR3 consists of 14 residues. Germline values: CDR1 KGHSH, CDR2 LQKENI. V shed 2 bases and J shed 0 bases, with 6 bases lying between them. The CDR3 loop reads CASSPSASTDTQYF. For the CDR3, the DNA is TGTGCCAGCTCACCAAGCGCAAGCACAGATACGCAGTATTTT.

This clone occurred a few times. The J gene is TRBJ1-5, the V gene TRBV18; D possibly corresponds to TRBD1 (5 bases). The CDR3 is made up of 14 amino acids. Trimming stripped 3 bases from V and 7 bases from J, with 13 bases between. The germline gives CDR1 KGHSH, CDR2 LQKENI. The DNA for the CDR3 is TGTGCCAGCTCACCCGGGGGATACGGGCAGCCCCAGCATTTT. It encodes CASSPGGYGQPQHF.

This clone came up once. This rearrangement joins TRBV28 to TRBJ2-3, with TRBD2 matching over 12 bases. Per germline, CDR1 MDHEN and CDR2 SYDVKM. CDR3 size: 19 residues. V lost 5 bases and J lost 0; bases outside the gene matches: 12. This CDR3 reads CASSLLGTSGWASTDTQYF. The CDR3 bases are TGTGCCAGCAGTCTACTCGGGACTAGCGGGTGGGCTAGCACAGATACGCAGTATTTT. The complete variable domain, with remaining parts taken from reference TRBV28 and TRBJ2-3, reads DVKVTQSSRYLVKRTGEKVFLECVQDMDHENMFWYRQDPGLGLRLIYFSYDVKMKEKGDIPEGYSVSREKKERFSLILESASTNQTSMYLCASSLLGTSGWASTDTQYFGPGTRLTVL.

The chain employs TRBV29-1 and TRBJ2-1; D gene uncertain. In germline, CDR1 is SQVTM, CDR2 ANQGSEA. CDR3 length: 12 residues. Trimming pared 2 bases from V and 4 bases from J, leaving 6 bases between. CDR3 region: CSVEQQYNEQFF. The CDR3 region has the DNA TGCAGCGTTGAACAACAGTACAATGAGCAGTTCTTC.

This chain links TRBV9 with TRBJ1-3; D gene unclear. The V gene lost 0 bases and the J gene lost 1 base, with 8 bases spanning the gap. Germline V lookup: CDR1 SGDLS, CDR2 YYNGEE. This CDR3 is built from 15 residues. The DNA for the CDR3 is TGTGCCAGCAGCGTAGACGGGAATTCTGGAAACACCATATATTTT. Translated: CASSVDGNSGNTIYF. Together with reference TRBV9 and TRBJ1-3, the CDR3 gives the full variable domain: DSGVTQTPKHLITATGQRVTLRCSPRSGDLSVYWYQQSLDQGLQFLIQYYNGEERAKGNILERFSAQQFPDLHSELNLSSLELGDSALYFCASSVDGNSGNTIYFGEGSWLTVV.

The CDR3 spells CASSLVAGGLLAFF. The CDR3 bases are TGTGCCAGCAGCTTAGTCGCCGGGGGTTTGCTAGCTTTCTTT. The rearrangement links TRBV11-2 to TRBJ1-1; a possible D gene is TRBD1 (5 bases). Trimming removed 1 base from V and 10 bases from J, with 16 bases in between. CDR1 is SGHAT and CDR2 is FQNNGV in the germline V gene. This CDR3 region has 14 residues. The variable domain in full, with the rest retrieved from reference TRBV11-2 and TRBJ1-1, is EAGVAQSPRYKIIEKRQSVAFWCNPISGHATLYWYQQILGQGPKLLIQFQNNGVVDDSQLPKDRFSAERLKGVDSTLKIQPAKLEDSAVYLCASSLVAGGLLAFFGQGTRLTVV.